These 24 T cell receptor beta chains originate from one sample sequenced in a study of vaccination effects on CD4 cells after COVID-19. Expansion with viral peptide pools was applied to antigen-specific CD4+ T cells by the ViraFEST assay prior to sequencing. When nine to ten days of culture had elapsed, CD4+ T cells were isolated. Their cognate antigens are unknown. The data were produced by immunoSEQ multiplex PCR, yet TCRdb's version contains in-frame clones alone and is incomplete. Here the sample spans tens of thousands of clones, around 85% being singletons. The sequencing used CD4+ T cells from PBMCs cultured with HCoV-229E spike peptides, collected before COVID-19 vaccination. The receptors shown here come from a human donor who received a COVID-19 vaccine.

This clone was counted a few times. The CDR3 nucleotides are TGTGCCAGCAGTGAATCAGGGGCTGGGGGCTACACCTTC. Translation gives CASSESGAGGYTF. The chain carries TRBV25-1 and TRBJ1-2, with a tentative D call TRBD1 (6 bases). The CDR3 runs to 13 residues. V dropped 1 base and J dropped 8 bases, with 11 bases sitting between them. Germline assignment: CDR1 MGHDK and CDR2 SYGVNS.

The chain is built from TRBV6-1 and TRBJ1-6; D unresolved. Germline V gene lookup returns CDR1 MNHNS and CDR2 SASEGT. Trimming left V 2 bases short and J 7 bases short, with 9 bases between. The CDR3 contains 14 residues. Here the CDR3 DNA reads TGTGCCAGCAGTGAAAGAGGAAAGAATTCACCCCTCCACTTT. Its translation: CASSERGKNSPLHF.

The chain carries TRBV3-1 (or the pseudogene TRBV3-2) and TRBJ2-2; 11 bases line up with TRBD1. The V gene end was trimmed by 3 bases and the J gene end by 7 bases; junction bases not matched to a gene: 1. The CDR3 totals 14 residues. Germline V CDR1 and CDR2: LGHDT, YNNKEL (reference sequence). CDR3 DNA: TGTGCCAGCAGCCAGGGACAGGGGGTCGGGGAGCTGTTTTTT. Translated, it gives CASSQGQGVGELFF.

This clone has only one observation. The V call is TRBV7-3, the J call TRBJ2-3; 8 bases agree with TRBD1. Germline CDR1 SGHTA, CDR2 FQGTGA. The CDR3 length is 13 residues. V was clipped by 5 bases and J by 6 bases; unmatched bases: 4. The CDR3 DNA reads TGTGCCAGCAGCAGACAGGGGTCTGATACGCAGTATTTT. Translating it yields CASSRQGSDTQYF.

The V and J genes are TRBV15 and TRBJ2-1; the D is unclear. The CDR3 length is 16 residues. CDR1 is LNHNV, CDR2 YYDKDF, per germline (reference sequence). V was clipped by 7 bases and J by 0 bases, with 16 bases between them. CDR3 nucleotide sequence: TGTGCCACCAAAGGGCGCCGATCGAGCTCCTACAATGAGCAGTTCTTC. Its translation: CATKGRRSSSYNEQFF.

V and J are TRBV2 and TRBJ1-2; the match to TRBD1 covers 8 bases. Germline CDR1 and CDR2: SNHLY and FYNNEI. Trimming at V came to 7 bases and at J to 8 bases, leaving 12 bases not matched to a gene. CDR3 length equals 14 residues. In DNA, the CDR3 is TGTGCCAGCATCAGGCAGGGGGCACGGCGGGGCTACACCTTC. Translation gives CASIRQGARRGYTF.

The chain carries TRBV20-1 and TRBJ2-4, with D hard to call. The CDR3 is made up of 11 amino acids. The V gene's germline CDR1 is DFQATT and CDR2 SNEGSKA (reference sequence). V was clipped by 5 bases and J by 9 bases, with 11 bases between them. The CDR3 protein is CSAGDYGIQYF. CDR3 DNA: TGCAGTGCTGGGGATTACGGCATTCAGTACTTC.

V is TRBV24-1 and J is TRBJ2-2; maybe TRBD2 (6 bases). Germline assignment: CDR1 KGHDR and CDR2 SFDVKD. The V and J ends lost 5 bases and 6 bases respectively, with 9 bases between them. This CDR3 region has 13 residues. The CDR3 loop reads CATSGRGAGELFF. CDR3 DNA: TGTGCCACCAGTGGCCGCGGGGCCGGGGAGCTGTTTTTT.

This rearrangement joins TRBV7-9 to TRBJ1-4, with 10 bases identical to TRBD1. Germline CDR1 and CDR2: SEHNR and FQNEAQ (reference sequence). Trimming cost V 5 bases and J 6 bases; bases outside gene matches: 3. This CDR3 is 14 amino acids long. The CDR3 spells CASSRTGGYEKLFF. The CDR3 DNA sequence: TGTGCCAGCAGCCGGACAGGGGGGTATGAAAAACTGTTTTTT.

In its sample, this clone was seen once. The chain couples TRBV6-5 to TRBJ2-2; no firm D call. The CDR3 covers 14 residues. CDR1 and CDR2 from the germline V gene are MNHEY and SVGAGI. Trimming took off 6 bases at V and 4 bases at J, with 12 bases between the two ends. The CDR3 coding sequence is TGTGCCAGCAGGACCGACACCATCACCGGGGAGCTGTTTTTT. This codes for CASRTDTITGELFF.

The rearrangement uses TRBV7-3 and TRBJ1-2; possible D gene TRBD1, 6 bases. The V and J ends lost 2 bases and 8 bases respectively, with 15 bases between them. The CDR3 sequence is 14 residues long. Per germline, CDR1 SGHTA and CDR2 FQGTGA. CDR3 DNA sequence: TGTGCCAGCAGCTTAGGCAGGGGTAATGTAGGCTACACCTTC. Amino acid sequence: CASSLGRGNVGYTF.

The CDR3 sequence: CASSPSDQPGDENIQYF. The CDR3 DNA reads TGTGCCAGCAGTCCAAGCGACCAACCCGGTGACGAAAACATTCAGTACTTC. The V call is TRBV7-9, the J call TRBJ2-4; no definite D call. CDR3 length equals 17 residues. The germline V gene has CDR1 SEHNR and CDR2 FQNEAQ (reference sequence). The ends were cut back, 6 bases at V and 5 bases at J, with 23 bases in the middle.

The chain links TRBV13 to TRBJ2-4; 8 positions agree with TRBD1. Germline V gene sequence: CDR1 PRHDT, CDR2 FYEKMQ (reference sequence). CDR3 size: 14 residues. J was trimmed by 7 bases and V by 4 bases; bases with no gene match: 6. The CDR3 here is CASSSGTGSNIQYF. For the CDR3, the DNA is TGTGCCAGCAGCTCGGGGACAGGAAGCAACATTCAGTACTTC. The whole variable domain, remainder taken from reference TRBV13 and TRBJ2-4, is AAGVIQSPRHLIKEKRETATLKCYPIPRHDTVYWYQQGPGQDPQFLISFYEKMQSDKGSIPDRFSAQQFSDYHSELNMSSLELGDSALYFCASSSGTGSNIQYFGAGTRLSVL.

V usage is TRBV4-1 and J usage is TRBJ1-3; D is unclear. The CDR3 runs 15 residues. Trimming removed 1 base from V and 0 bases from J, with 7 bases in between. Germline V gene sequence: CDR1 MGHRA, CDR2 YSYEKL. CDR3 residues: CASSQALSSGNTIYF. CDR3 coding DNA: TGCGCCAGCAGCCAAGCCCTTTCCTCTGGAAACACCATATATTTT.

In its sample, this clone was seen a few times. The chain recombines TRBV5-1 with TRBJ2-6; no clear D gene. V lost 0 bases to trimming and J lost 4 bases, with 14 bases between them. CDR1 is SGHRS, CDR2 YFSETQ, per germline. This CDR3 contains 17 residues. This CDR3 reads CASSLEQTTKGANVLTF. CDR3 DNA: TGCGCCAGCAGCTTGGAACAGACCACTAAGGGGGCCAACGTCCTGACTTTC.

The chain couples TRBV6-5 to TRBJ2-3; D is perhaps TRBD2 (6 bases). Germline V gene lookup returns CDR1 MNHEY and CDR2 SVGAGI. Trimming took off 7 bases at V and 5 bases at J, with 10 bases between the two ends. The CDR3 is made up of 12 amino acids. The DNA for the CDR3 is TGTGCCAGCACTCTAGCGTTAGATACGCAGTATTTT. Residues: CASTLALDTQYF.

This clone came up once. V is TRBV7-8 and J is TRBJ1-4; 9 bases agree with TRBD1. Germline V gene lookup returns CDR1 SGHVS and CDR2 FQNEAQ. V lost 4 bases and J lost 9; bases outside the gene matches: 9. There are 15 residues in the CDR3. CDR3 DNA: TGTGCCAGCAGCTACCCCGGGACAGGGTCCCAAAAACTGTTTTTT. Translating it yields CASSYPGTGSQKLFF.

This clone was detected a few times. The chain combines TRBV19 with TRBJ2-5; 9 bases are a match to TRBD1. After removal of 5 bases from V and 14 bases from J, the junction contained 9 bases not matched to a gene. The CDR3 length is 12 residues. The V gene's germline CDR1 is LNHDA and CDR2 SQIVND (reference sequence). The CDR3 bases are TGTGCCAGTAGTTCACTACAGGGGGCCCCCTACTTC. Residues: CASSSLQGAPYF.

V and J are TRBV6-5 and TRBJ1-1; unclear D gene. Germline V gene sequence: CDR1 MNHEY, CDR2 SVGAGI. This CDR3 is built from 16 residues. Between the trimmed V and J ends, which lost 2 bases and 0 bases, there was a span of 13 bases. The CDR3 nucleotides read TGTGCCAGCAGTTACGTCCCGATCCACTTGAACACTGAAGCTTTCTTT. It translates to CASSYVPIHLNTEAFF.

V is TRBV9 and J is TRBJ2-3; unclear D gene. V dropped 2 bases and J dropped 0 bases, with 4 bases sitting between them. Germline V gene data show CDR1 as SGDLS and CDR2 as YYNGEE. The CDR3 consists of 13 residues. The chain's CDR3 is CASSVESTDTQYF. The CDR3 region has the DNA TGTGCCAGCAGCGTGGAGAGCACAGATACGCAGTATTTT.

In the case of this clone: The same CDR3 also results from other DNA sequences found in this sample. The CDR3 sequence: CASSYSSGPYEQYV. For the CDR3, the DNA is TGTGCCAGCAGTTACTCTAGCGGCCCTTACGAGCAGTACGTC. This chain uses TRBV6-6 with TRBJ2-7; TRBD2 might be the D (6 bases). Germline lookup yields CDR1 MNHNY and CDR2 SVGAGI (reference sequence). The CDR3 has 14 amino acids. Trimming removed 0 bases from V and 4 bases from J, with 10 bases in between.

This chain uses TRBV25-1 with TRBJ2-3; D might be TRBD1 (5 bases). This CDR3 is 14 amino acids long. The V gene lost 6 bases and the J gene lost 0 bases, with 10 bases spanning the gap. From germline, CDR1 is MGHDK and CDR2 SYGVNS. The CDR3 spells CASRDTTSTDTQYF. In DNA form, the CDR3 reads TGTGCCAGCAGGGACACTACTAGCACAGATACGCAGTATTTT.

V and J are TRBV6-6 and TRBJ1-3; D is unresolved. The V gene's germline CDR1 is MNHNY and CDR2 SVGAGI (reference sequence). V was shortened by 0 bases and J by 8 bases, with 17 bases between the two germline ends. This CDR3 comprises 16 residues. As DNA, the CDR3 is TGTGCCAGCAGTTACTCGCTAAGGACTATCGTGGACACCATATATTTT. Protein sequence: CASSYSLRTIVDTIYF.

The V and J genes are TRBV12-3 or TRBV12-4 and TRBJ1-4, with 7 bases aligning to TRBD1. With 6 bases clipped from V and 4 bases from J, the junction kept 2 bases outside the gene matches. The CDR3 has 13 residues. The CDR3 DNA reads TGTGCCAGCAGCGGGACAGTTAATGAAAAACTGTTTTTT. Translated: CASSGTVNEKLFF.